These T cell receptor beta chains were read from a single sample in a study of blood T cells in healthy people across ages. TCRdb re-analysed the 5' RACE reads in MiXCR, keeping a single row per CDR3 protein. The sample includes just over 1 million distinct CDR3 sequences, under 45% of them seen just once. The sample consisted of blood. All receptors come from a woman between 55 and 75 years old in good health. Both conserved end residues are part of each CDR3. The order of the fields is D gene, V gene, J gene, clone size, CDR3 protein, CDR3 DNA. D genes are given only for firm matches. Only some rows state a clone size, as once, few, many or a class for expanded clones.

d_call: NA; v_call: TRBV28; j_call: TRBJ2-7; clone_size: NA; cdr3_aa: CASTGSFYEQYF; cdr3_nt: TGTGCCAGCACGGGGTCGTTCTACGAGCAGTACTTC
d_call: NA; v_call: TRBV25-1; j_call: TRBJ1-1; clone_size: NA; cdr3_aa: CASSTLGSGQAFF; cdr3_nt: TGTGCCAGCAGTACCCTAGGCAGCGGCCAGGCTTTCTTT
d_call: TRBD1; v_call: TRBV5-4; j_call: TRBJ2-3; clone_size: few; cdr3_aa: CASSYPRQGARADTQYF; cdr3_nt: TGTGCCAGCAGCTACCCTCGACAGGGGGCGCGTGCAGATACGCAGTATTTT
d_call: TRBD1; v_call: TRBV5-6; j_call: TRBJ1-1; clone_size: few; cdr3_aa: CASSLGLTGTGGLNTEAFF; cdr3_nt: TGTGCCAGCAGCTTGGGATTAACCGGGACAGGGGGCCTTAACACTGAAGCTTTCTTT
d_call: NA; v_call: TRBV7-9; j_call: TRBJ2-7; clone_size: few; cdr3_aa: CASSLVSGVGEQYF; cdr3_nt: TGTGCCAGCAGCTTAGTGTCGGGAGTGGGCGAGCAGTACTTC
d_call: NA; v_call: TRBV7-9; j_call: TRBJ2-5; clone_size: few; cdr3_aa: CASSLGSGGGGEETQYF; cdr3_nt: TGTGCCAGCAGCTTAGGCTCCGGTGGAGGAGGCGAAGAGACCCAGTACTTC
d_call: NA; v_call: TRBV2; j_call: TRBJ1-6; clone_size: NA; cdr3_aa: CASMERYNSPLHF; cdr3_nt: TGTGCCAGCATGGAGAGGTATAATTCACCCCTCCACTTT
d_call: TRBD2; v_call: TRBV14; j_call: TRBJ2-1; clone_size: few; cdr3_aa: CASSRSTGVLAGQQFF; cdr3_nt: TGTGCCAGCAGCCGTAGTACGGGGGTGCTAGCGGGGCAGCAGTTCTTC
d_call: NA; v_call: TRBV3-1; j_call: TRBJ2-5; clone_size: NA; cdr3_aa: CASSQTRSETQYF; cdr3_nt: TGTGCCAGCAGCCAAACCCGGTCAGAGACCCAGTACTTC
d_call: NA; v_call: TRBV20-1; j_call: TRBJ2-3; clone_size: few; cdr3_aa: CSAPTPWDTDTQYF; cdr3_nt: TGCAGTGCACCGACCCCCTGGGACACAGATACGCAGTATTTT
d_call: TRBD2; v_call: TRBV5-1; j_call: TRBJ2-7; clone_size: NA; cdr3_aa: CASSLGAGAQSEQYF; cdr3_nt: TGCGCCAGCAGCTTGGGGGCGGGAGCCCAATCCGAGCAGTACTTC
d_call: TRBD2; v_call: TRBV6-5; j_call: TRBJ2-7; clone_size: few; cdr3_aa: CASSYAGTSGYEQYF; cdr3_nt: TGTGCCAGCAGTTACGCCGGGACTAGCGGTTACGAGCAGTACTTC
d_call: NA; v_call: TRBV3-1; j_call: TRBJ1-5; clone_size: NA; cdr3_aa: CASSQGGSGQPQHF; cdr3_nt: TGTGCCAGCAGCCAAGGGGGCTCAGGGCAGCCCCAGCATTTT
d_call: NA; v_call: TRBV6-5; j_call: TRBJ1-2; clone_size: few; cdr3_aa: CASSYSRHGYGYTF; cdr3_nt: TGTGCCAGCAGTTACTCGAGACACGGCTATGGCTACACCTTC
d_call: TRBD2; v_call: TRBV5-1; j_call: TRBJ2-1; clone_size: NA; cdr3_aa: CASASGLAGTHGQFF; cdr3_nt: TGCGCCAGCGCCTCCGGACTAGCGGGTACACATGGGCAGTTCTTC
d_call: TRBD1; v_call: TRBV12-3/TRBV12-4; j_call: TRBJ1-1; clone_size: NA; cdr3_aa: CASSLVNRGLKMNTEAFF; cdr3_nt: TGTGCCAGCAGTTTAGTTAACAGGGGTCTGAAAATGAACACTGAAGCTTTCTTT